The clone carrying this TCR beta chain was observed a handful of times. Antigen: not known. Amplification targeted TCR beta CDR3 regions from RNA transcripts. First-round RT-PCR with HTBI primers amplified the TCR CDR3 region. MiXCR was run by TCRdb on the multiplex PCR reads, yielding one entry per CDR3 protein. The sample consists of 600,000 to 650,000 distinct CDR3 sequences, 15% to 20% of them appearing once. This specimen belongs to a study of T cells in Graves' hyperthyroidism and ophthalmopathy. Study results and caveats: Most clonotypes that expanded in the thyroid above 0.001 also showed up in blood. Ophthalmopathy and stable hyperthyroidism were told apart by a 13 V-J model.

The V end lost 4 bases, the J end lost 5 bases, and 13 bases lay between the germline ends. This CDR3 has 13 amino acids. Germline values: CDR1 SGHNT, CDR2 YYREEE (reference sequence). The sequenced material came from blood. This chain joins TRBV5-4 and TRBJ2-7; D is perhaps TRBD1 (6 bases). The clonotype originates from a woman in her 30s with Graves' hyperthyroidism. CDR3 amino acids: CASSTGQPDEQYF. The CDR3, as DNA: TGTGCCAGCAGCACCGGACAGCCGGACGAGCAGTACTTC.